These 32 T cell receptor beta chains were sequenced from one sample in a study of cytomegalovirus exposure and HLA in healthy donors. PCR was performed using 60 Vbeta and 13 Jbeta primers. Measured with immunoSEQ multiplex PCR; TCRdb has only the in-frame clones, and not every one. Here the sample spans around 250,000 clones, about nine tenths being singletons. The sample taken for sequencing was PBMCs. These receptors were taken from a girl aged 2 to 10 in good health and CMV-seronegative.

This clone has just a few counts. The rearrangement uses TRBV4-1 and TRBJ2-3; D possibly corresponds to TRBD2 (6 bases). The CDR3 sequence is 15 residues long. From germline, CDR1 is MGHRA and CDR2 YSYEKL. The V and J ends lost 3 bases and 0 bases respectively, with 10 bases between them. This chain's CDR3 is CASSHTRGSTDTQYF. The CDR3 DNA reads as TGCGCCAGCAGCCATACCCGGGGGAGCACAGATACGCAGTATTTT.

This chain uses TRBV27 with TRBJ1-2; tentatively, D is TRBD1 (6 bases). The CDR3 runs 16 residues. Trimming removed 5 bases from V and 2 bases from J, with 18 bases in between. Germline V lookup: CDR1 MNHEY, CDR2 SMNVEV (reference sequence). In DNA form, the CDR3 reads TGTGCCAGCAGTCCCTCCGGGACAAGGGGGAACTATGGCTACACCTTC. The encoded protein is CASSPSGTRGNYGYTF.

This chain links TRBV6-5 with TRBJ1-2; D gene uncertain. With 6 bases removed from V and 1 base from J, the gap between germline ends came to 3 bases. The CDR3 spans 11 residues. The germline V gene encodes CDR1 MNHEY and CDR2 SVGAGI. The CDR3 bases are TGTGCCAGCAGACTTAACTATGGCTACACCTTC. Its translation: CASRLNYGYTF.

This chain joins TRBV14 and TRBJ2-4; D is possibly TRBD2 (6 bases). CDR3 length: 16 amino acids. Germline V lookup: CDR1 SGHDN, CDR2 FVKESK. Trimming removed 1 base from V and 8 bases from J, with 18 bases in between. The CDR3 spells CASSQGPSSRRDIQYF. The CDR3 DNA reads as TGTGCCAGCAGCCAAGGCCCCTCGTCGCGGAGGGACATTCAGTACTTC.

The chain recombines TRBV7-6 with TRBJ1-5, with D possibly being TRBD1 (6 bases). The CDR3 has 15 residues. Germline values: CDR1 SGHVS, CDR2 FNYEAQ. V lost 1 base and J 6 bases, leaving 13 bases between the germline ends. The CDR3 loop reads CASSLGSGGSQPQHF. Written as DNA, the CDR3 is TGTGCCAGCAGCTTAGGTTCGGGGGGCTCTCAGCCCCAGCATTTT.

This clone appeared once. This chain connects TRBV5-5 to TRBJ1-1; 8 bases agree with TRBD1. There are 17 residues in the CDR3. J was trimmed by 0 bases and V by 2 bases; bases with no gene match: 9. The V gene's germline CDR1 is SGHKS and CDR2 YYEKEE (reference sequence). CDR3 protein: CASSFPSGQGMNTEAFF. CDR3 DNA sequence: TGTGCCAGCAGCTTTCCGTCAGGACAGGGCATGAACACTGAAGCTTTCTTT.

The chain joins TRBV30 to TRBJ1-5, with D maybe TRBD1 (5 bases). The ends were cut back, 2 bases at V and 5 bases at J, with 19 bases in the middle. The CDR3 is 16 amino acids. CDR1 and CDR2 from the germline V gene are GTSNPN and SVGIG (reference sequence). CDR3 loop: CAWSLWDPRGYQPQHF. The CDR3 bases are TGTGCCTGGAGTCTTTGGGACCCTCGGGGGTATCAGCCCCAGCATTTT.

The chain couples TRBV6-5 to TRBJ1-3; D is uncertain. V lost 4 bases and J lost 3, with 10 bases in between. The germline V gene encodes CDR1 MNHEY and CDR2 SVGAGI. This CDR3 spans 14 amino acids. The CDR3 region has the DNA TGTGCCAGCAGTTTAGACACAATTGGAAACACCATATATTTT. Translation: CASSLDTIGNTIYF.

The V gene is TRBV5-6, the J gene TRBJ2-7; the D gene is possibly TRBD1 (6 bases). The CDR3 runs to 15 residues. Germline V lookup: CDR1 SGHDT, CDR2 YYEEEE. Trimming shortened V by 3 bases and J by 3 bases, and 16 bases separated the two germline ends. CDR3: CASSYWDKDSYEQYF. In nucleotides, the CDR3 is TGTGCCAGCAGCTATTGGGACAAGGATAGCTACGAGCAGTACTTC.

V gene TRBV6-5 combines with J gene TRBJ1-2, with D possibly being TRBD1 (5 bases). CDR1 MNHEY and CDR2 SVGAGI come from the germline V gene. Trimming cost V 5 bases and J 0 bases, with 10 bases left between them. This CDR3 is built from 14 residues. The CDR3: CASSLRTSNYGYTF. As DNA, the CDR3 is TGTGCCAGCAGTCTGCGGACATCTAACTATGGCTACACCTTC.

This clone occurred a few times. The CDR3, as DNA: TGTGCCAGCAGCTTAAGCGGGGAGTCCTACGAGCAGTACTTC. It codes for CASSLSGESYEQYF. This rearrangement joins TRBV13 to TRBJ2-7; 7 nucleotides agree with TRBD2. The CDR3 loop spans 14 amino acids. CDR1 PRHDT and CDR2 FYEKMQ come from the germline V gene (reference sequence). Losses at the gene ends were 2 bases for V and 1 base for J; bases not matched to a gene: 2.

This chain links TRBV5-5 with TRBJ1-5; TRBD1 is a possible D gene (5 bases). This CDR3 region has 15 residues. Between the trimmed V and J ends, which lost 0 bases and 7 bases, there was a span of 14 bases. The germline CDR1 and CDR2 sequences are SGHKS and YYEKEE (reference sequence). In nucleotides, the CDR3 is TGTGCCAGCAGCTTGGGACAGCCACTATCCCAGCCCCAGCATTTT. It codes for CASSLGQPLSQPQHF.

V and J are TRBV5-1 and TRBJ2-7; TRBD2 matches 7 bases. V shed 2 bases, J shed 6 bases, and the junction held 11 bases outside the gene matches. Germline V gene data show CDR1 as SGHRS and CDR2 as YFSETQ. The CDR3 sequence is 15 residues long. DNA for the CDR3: TGCGCCAGCAGCTTAACCTCGGGAGGTTTAGGCGAGCAGTACTTC. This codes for CASSLTSGGLGEQYF.

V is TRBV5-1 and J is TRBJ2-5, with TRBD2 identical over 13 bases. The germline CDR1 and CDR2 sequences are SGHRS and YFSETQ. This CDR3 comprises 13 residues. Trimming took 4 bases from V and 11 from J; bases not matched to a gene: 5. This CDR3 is CASSPGLAGEQYF. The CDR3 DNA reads TGCGCCAGCAGCCCCGGACTAGCGGGGGAGCAGTACTTC. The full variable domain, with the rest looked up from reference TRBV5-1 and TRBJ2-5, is KAGVTQTPRYLIKTRGQQVTLSCSPISGHRSVSWYQQTPGQGLQFLFEYFSETQRNKGNFPGRFSGRQFSNSRSEMNVSTLELGDSALYLCASSPGLAGEQYFGPGTRLLVL.

In DNA form, the CDR3 reads TGTGCCAGCAGCCAAGAGACGGGGAACAATCAGCCCCAGCATTTT. As protein: CASSQETGNNQPQHF. The chain recombines TRBV4-2 with TRBJ1-5; D unclear. The CDR3 consists of 15 residues. The V gene's germline CDR1 is LGHNA and CDR2 YNFKEQ. Trimming shortened V by 0 bases and J by 3 bases, and 9 bases separated the two germline ends.

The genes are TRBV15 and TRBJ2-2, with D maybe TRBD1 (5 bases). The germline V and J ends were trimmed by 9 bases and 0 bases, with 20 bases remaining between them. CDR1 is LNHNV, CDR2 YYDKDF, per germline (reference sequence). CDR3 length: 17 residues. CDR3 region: CATGLGQNISNTGELFF. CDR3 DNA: TGTGCCACAGGCCTGGGGCAGAATATCTCGAACACCGGGGAGCTGTTTTTT.

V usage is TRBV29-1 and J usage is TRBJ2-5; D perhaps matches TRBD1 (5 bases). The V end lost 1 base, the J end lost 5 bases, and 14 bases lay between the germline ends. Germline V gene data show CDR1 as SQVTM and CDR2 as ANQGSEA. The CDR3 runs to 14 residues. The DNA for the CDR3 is TGCAGCGTTGAAGGTAGGGGCTCTTCGGAGACCCAGTACTTC. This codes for CSVEGRGSSETQYF.

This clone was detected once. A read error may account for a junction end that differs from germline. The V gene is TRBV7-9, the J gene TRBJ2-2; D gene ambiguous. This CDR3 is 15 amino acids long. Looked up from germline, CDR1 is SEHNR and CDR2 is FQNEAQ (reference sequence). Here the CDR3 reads CSSSLVGGVHGELFF. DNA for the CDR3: TGTTCCAGCAGCTTAGTAGGCGGAGTCCACGGGGAGCTGTTTTTT.

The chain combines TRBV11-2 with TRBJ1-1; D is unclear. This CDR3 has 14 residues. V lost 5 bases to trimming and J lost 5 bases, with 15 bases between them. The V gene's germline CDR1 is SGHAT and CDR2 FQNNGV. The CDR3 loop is CASSLLEGRTEAFF. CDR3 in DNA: TGTGCCAGCAGCCTATTGGAGGGAAGGACTGAAGCTTTCTTT. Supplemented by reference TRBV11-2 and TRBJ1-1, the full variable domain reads EAGVAQSPRYKIIEKRQSVAFWCNPISGHATLYWYQQILGQGPKLLIQFQNNGVVDDSQLPKDRFSAERLKGVDSTLKIQPAKLEDSAVYLCASSLLEGRTEAFFGQGTRLTVV.

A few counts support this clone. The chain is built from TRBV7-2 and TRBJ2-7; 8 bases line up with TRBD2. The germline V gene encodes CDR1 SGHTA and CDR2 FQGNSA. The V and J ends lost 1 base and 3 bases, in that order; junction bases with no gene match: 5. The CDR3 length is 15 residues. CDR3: CASSLGPGGDYEQYF. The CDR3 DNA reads TGTGCCAGCAGCTTAGGTCCCGGGGGGGACTACGAGCAGTACTTC.

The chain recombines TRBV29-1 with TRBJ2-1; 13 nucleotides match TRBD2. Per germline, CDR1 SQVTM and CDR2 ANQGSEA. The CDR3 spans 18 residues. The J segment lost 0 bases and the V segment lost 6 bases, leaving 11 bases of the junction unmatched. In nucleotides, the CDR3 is TGCAGCGTGGGACTAGCGGGGAGTCGACTTAGCTCCTACAATGAGCAGTTCTTC. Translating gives CSVGLAGSRLSSYNEQFF.

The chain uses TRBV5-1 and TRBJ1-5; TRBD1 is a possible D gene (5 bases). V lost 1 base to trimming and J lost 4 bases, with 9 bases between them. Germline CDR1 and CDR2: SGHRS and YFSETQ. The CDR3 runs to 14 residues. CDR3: CASSLTGRNQPQHF. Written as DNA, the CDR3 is TGCGCCAGCAGCTTGACAGGTCGGAATCAGCCCCAGCATTTT.

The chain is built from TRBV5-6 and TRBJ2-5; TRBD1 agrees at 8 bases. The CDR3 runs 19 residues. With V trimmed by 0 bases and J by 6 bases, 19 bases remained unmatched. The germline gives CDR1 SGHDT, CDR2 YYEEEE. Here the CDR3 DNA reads TGTGCCAGCAGCTTGGCCGCCAGGGGGCCCGAGGTGGGTCAAAAGACCCAGTACTTC. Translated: CASSLAARGPEVGQKTQYF.

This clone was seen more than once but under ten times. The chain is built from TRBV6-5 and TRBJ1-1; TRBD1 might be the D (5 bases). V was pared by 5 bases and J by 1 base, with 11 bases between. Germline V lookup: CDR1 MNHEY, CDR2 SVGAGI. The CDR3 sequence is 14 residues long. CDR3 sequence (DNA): TGTGCCAGCAGTCCGATTCAGGGGAACACTGAAGCTTTCTTT. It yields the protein CASSPIQGNTEAFF.

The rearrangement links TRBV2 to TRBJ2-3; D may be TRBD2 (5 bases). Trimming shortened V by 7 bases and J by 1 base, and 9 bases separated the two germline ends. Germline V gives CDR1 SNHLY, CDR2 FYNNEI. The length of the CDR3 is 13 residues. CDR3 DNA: TGTGCCAGCAAAGAGCGGCGCACAGATACGCAGTATTTT. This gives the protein CASKERRTDTQYF.

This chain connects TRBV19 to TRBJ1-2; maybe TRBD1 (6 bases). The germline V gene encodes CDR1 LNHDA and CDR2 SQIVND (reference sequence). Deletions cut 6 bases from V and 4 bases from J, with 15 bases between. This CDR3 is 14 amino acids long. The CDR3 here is CASSVLQGSYGYTF. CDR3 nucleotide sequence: TGTGCCAGTAGCGTTCTTCAGGGGTCCTATGGCTACACCTTC.

CDR3: CASSPPRGTSGGETQYF. The CDR3 DNA reads TGCGCCAGCAGCCCCCCCCGGGGGACTAGCGGGGGGGAGACCCAGTACTTC. This chain joins TRBV5-1 and TRBJ2-5; TRBD2 matches at 15 bases. CDR3 length: 17 amino acids. The germline V gene has CDR1 SGHRS and CDR2 YFSETQ. V gave up 4 bases and J gave up 5 bases; unmatched junction bases: 9.

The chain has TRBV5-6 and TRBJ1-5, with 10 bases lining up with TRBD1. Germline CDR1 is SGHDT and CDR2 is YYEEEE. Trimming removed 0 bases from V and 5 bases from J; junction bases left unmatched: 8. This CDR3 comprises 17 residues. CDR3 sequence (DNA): TGTGCCAGCAGCTTGGGGGACAGGGGAGGGAGGGATCAGCCCCAGCATTTT. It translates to CASSLGDRGGRDQPQHF.

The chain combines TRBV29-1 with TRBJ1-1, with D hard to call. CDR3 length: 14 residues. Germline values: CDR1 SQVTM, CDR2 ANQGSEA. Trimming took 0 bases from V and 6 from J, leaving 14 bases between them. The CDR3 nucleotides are TGCAGCGTTGAAGACAATACAGAAGGCCCTGAAGCTTTCTTT. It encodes CSVEDNTEGPEAFF. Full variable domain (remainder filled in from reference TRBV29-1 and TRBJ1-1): SAVISQKPSRDICQRGTSLTIQCQVDSQVTMMFWYRQQPGQSLTLIATANQGSEATYESGFVIDKFPISRPNLTFSTLTVSNMSPEDSSIYLCSVEDNTEGPEAFFGQGTRLTVV.

The CDR3 DNA follows: TGTGCCAGCTCACCGCGGACAGGGCATAATGAAAAACTGTTTTTT. Protein: CASSPRTGHNEKLFF. This sequence joins TRBV18 and TRBJ1-4; 8 positions agree with TRBD1. V was clipped by 3 bases and J by 4 bases; unmatched bases: 4. The germline V gene encodes CDR1 KGHSH and CDR2 LQKENI. This CDR3 is 15 amino acids long.

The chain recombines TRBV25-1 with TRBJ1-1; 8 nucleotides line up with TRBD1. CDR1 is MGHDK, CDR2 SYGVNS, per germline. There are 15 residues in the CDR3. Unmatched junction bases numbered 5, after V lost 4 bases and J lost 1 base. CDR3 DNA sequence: TGTGCCAGCAGTGGCCGGACAGGGACGAACACTGAAGCTTTCTTT. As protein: CASSGRTGTNTEAFF.

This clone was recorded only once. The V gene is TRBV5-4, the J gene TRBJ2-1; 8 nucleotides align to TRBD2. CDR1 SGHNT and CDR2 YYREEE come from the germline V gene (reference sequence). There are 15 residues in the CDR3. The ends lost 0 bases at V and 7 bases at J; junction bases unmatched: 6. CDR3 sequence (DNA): TGTGCCAGCAGCTTGGGGAGCGGGGGTAAGAATGAGCAGTTCTTC. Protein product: CASSLGSGGKNEQFF.